Sequencing of this T cell receptor beta chain was carried out in a study of T cell changes during pregnancy in multiple sclerosis (dated by TCRdb to between 2018 and 2021). At the level of the whole study: Changes in the T cell repertoire over the course of pregnancy were examined in this study in women with multiple sclerosis.

About this clone itself: Its antigen remains undetermined. A much larger clone lies a single base off, so this may be a read error. The sample carries other DNA sequences with the same CDR3.

The library was generated by the immunoSEQ multiplex PCR assay. Sourced from immuneACCESS, this table was stored by TCRdb with only in-frame sequences that have V and J called. A share of the clones is absent; for the studies checked, an unresolved V gene accounts for under half, and the remainder has no known explanation. The table for this sample lists tens of thousands of clones; roughly 92% of them were counted only once. Jointly, the top ten make up approximately 2.8% of the sample. From V the trimming removes 4 bases and from J it removes 1 base, while the gene matches leave 2 bases of the junction unaccounted for. CDR1 is given as MRHNA and CDR2 as SNTAGT, both from the germline V gene. Measured from the cysteine to the phenylalanine, the CDR3 is 14 residues long. Only the CDR3 part of the read is kept: 42 bases, read in frame from the first base.

Sequencing used peripheral blood, obtained in the third trimester of pregnancy. The origin of this receptor is a female donor in good health, enrolled as a control in a pregnancy study. This chain joins TRBV6-4 to TRBJ2-3; TRBD2 lines up with 7 middle nucleotides. The CDR3 reads as follows: CASSGTSGTDTQYF. The DNA is TGTGCCAGCAGTGGGACTAGTGGCACAGATACGCAGTATTTT.